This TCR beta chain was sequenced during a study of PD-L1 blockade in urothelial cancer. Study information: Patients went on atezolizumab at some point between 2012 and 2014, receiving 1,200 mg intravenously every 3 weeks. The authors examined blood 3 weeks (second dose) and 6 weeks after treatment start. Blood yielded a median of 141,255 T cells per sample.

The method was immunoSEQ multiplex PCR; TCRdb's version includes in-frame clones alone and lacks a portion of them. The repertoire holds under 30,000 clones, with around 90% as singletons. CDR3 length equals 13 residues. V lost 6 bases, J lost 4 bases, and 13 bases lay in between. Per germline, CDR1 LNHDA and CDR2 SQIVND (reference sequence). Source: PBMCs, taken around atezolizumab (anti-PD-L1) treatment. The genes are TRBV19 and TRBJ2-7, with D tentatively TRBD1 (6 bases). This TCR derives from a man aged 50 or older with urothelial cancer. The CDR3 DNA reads TGTGCCAGTAGGCCGAGGGGGTCTTACGAGCAGTACTTC. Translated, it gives CASRPRGSYEQYF.